Listed below are T cell receptor beta chains from one sample, sequenced in a study of control samples from healthy donors and cancer patients. Assay: immunoSEQ multiplex PCR; the TCRdb copy retains only in-frame clones and omits some. This table has 98,000 or so clones, roughly 78% appearing once. Specimen: blood. These receptors all stem from a man in his sixties in good health. CDR3s include the opening cysteine and the closing phenylalanine or tryptophan. D genes are given only for firm matches. Size is omitted from some rows. Given values are once, few, many or a class for expanded clones.

D gene: .; J gene: TRBJ2-7; clone size: .; V gene: TRBV6-5; CDR3 protein: CASTLGGEQYF; CDR3 DNA: TGTGCCAGCACCTTGGGGGGTGAGCAGTACTTC
D gene: TRBD2; J gene: TRBJ2-7; clone size: .; V gene: TRBV10-3; CDR3 protein: CAISERGLAGGYEQYF; CDR3 DNA: TGTGCCATCAGTGAGAGGGGACTAGCGGGAGGGTACGAGCAGTACTTC
D gene: .; J gene: TRBJ2-3; clone size: few; V gene: TRBV9; CDR3 protein: CASSVGSKTDTQYF; CDR3 DNA: TGTGCCAGCAGCGTAGGTTCAAAAACAGATACGCAGTATTTT
D gene: .; J gene: TRBJ2-7; clone size: .; V gene: TRBV25-1; CDR3 protein: CASSVEDSYEQYF; CDR3 DNA: TGTGCCAGCAGTGTCGAGGACTCCTACGAGCAGTACTTC
D gene: TRBD1; J gene: TRBJ2-7; clone size: .; V gene: TRBV19; CDR3 protein: CASSFDRAGEQYF; CDR3 DNA: TGTGCCAGTAGTTTCGACAGGGCCGGTGAGCAGTACTTC
D gene: TRBD1; J gene: TRBJ2-7; clone size: .; V gene: TRBV4-1; CDR3 protein: CASSQENRQGQRNEQYF; CDR3 DNA: TGCGCCAGCAGCCAAGAAAACCGACAGGGTCAGCGGAACGAGCAGTACTTC
D gene: .; J gene: TRBJ2-7; clone size: .; V gene: TRBV7-9; CDR3 protein: CASSSTYEQYF; CDR3 DNA: TGTGCCAGCAGCTCGACGTACGAGCAGTACTTC
D gene: .; J gene: TRBJ1-1; clone size: .; V gene: TRBV5-8; CDR3 protein: CASSLGAVKNTEAFF; CDR3 DNA: TGTGCCAGCAGCTTGGGAGCGGTCAAGAACACTGAAGCTTTCTTT
D gene: TRBD2; J gene: TRBJ2-1; clone size: .; V gene: TRBV7-2; CDR3 protein: CASSLGTSGAYNEQFF; CDR3 DNA: TGTGCCAGCAGCTTAGGGACTAGCGGAGCCTACAATGAGCAGTTCTTC
D gene: TRBD1; J gene: TRBJ1-4; clone size: .; V gene: TRBV2; CDR3 protein: CASSEEGAGLGEKLFF; CDR3 DNA: TGTGCCAGCAGTGAAGAGGGGGCAGGGCTAGGGGAAAAACTGTTTTTT
D gene: .; J gene: TRBJ1-1; clone size: few; V gene: TRBV15; CDR3 protein: CATSGPLDSVTEAFF; CDR3 DNA: TGTGCCACCAGCGGGCCTCTGGACAGCGTCACTGAAGCTTTCTTT
D gene: .; J gene: TRBJ1-4; clone size: once; V gene: TRBV6-5; CDR3 protein: CASSLTVRRKLFF; CDR3 DNA: TGTGCCAGCAGCCTCACTGTGCGGAGAAAACTGTTTTTT
D gene: .; J gene: TRBJ2-2; clone size: once; V gene: TRBV4-1; CDR3 protein: CASSPATGTDANTGELFF; CDR3 DNA: TGCGCCAGCAGCCCCGCGACAGGGACTGACGCGAACACCGGGGAGCTGTTTTTT
D gene: TRBD2; J gene: TRBJ2-2; clone size: .; V gene: TRBV6-1; CDR3 protein: CASSESVGGGPGGELFF; CDR3 DNA: TGTGCCAGCAGTGAAAGCGTCGGGGGGGGGCCAGGCGGGGAGCTGTTTTTT
D gene: TRBD1; J gene: TRBJ1-2; clone size: .; V gene: TRBV15; CDR3 protein: CATSRTGGPYGYTF; CDR3 DNA: TGTGCCACCAGCAGGACAGGGGGCCCCTATGGCTACACCTTC
D gene: .; J gene: TRBJ2-5; clone size: .; V gene: TRBV24-1; CDR3 protein: CATSDLRLVSQETQYF; CDR3 DNA: TGTGCCACCAGTGATTTGAGGTTGGTCAGCCAAGAGACCCAGTACTTC
D gene: .; J gene: TRBJ1-5; clone size: .; V gene: TRBV6-2/TRBV6-3; CDR3 protein: CASSYSRQWYSNQPQHF; CDR3 DNA: TGTGCCAGCAGTTACTCGAGACAGTGGTATAGCAATCAGCCCCAGCATTTT
D gene: .; J gene: TRBJ2-7; clone size: few; V gene: TRBV27; CDR3 protein: CASSFGKRYEQYF; CDR3 DNA: TGTGCCAGCAGTTTCGGGAAAAGGTACGAGCAGTACTTC
D gene: TRBD1; J gene: TRBJ1-5; clone size: few; V gene: TRBV2; CDR3 protein: CASSDRTGGNQPQHF; CDR3 DNA: TGTGCCAGCAGTGACCGGACAGGGGGCAATCAGCCCCAGCATTTT
D gene: .; J gene: TRBJ2-2; clone size: few; V gene: TRBV25-1; CDR3 protein: CASSESGEAGELFF; CDR3 DNA: TGTGCCAGCAGTGAATCGGGGGAAGCCGGGGAGCTGTTTTTT
D gene: TRBD1; J gene: TRBJ2-5; clone size: .; V gene: TRBV24-1; CDR3 protein: CATSRQGQETQYF; CDR3 DNA: TGTGCCACCTCCAGACAGGGTCAAGAGACCCAGTACTTC
D gene: .; J gene: TRBJ2-7; clone size: .; V gene: TRBV5-4; CDR3 protein: CASSRVTENYEQYF; CDR3 DNA: TGTGCCAGCAGCCGGGTGACGGAGAATTACGAGCAGTACTTC
D gene: .; J gene: TRBJ1-1; clone size: .; V gene: TRBV7-9; CDR3 protein: CASSLMEGPGAFF; CDR3 DNA: TGTGCCAGCAGCTTGATGGAGGGTCCGGGGGCTTTCTTT
D gene: .; J gene: TRBJ2-2; clone size: .; V gene: TRBV30; CDR3 protein: CAWSVLVSNTGELFF; CDR3 DNA: TGTGCCTGGAGTGTTTTGGTTTCGAACACCGGGGAGCTGTTTTTT
D gene: TRBD1; J gene: TRBJ1-2; clone size: .; V gene: TRBV30; CDR3 protein: CAWIGAGGLNNYGYTF; CDR3 DNA: TGTGCCTGGATTGGAGCAGGGGGCCTTAATAACTATGGCTACACCTTC
D gene: TRBD1; J gene: TRBJ1-5; clone size: .; V gene: TRBV28; CDR3 protein: CASIPSQGVGQPQHF; CDR3 DNA: TGTGCCAGCATCCCTTCACAGGGGGTAGGTCAGCCCCAGCATTTT
D gene: .; J gene: TRBJ1-2; clone size: few; V gene: TRBV10-1; CDR3 protein: CASSIDRSYGYTF; CDR3 DNA: TGCGCCAGCAGCATCGACAGGTCCTATGGCTACACCTTC
D gene: TRBD2; J gene: TRBJ2-1; clone size: .; V gene: TRBV5-1; CDR3 protein: CASSLGLAEAAEQFF; CDR3 DNA: TGCGCCAGCAGCCTCGGACTAGCGGAGGCGGCTGAGCAGTTCTTC
D gene: TRBD1; J gene: TRBJ1-3; clone size: .; V gene: TRBV20-1; CDR3 protein: CSASGTDSGNTIYF; CDR3 DNA: TGCAGTGCTAGTGGGACAGACTCTGGAAACACCATATATTTT
D gene: .; J gene: TRBJ2-6; clone size: .; V gene: TRBV3-1/TRBV3-2; CDR3 protein: CASSPLAQPSGANVLTF; CDR3 DNA: TGTGCCAGCAGCCCCCTCGCCCAGCCCTCTGGAGCCAACGTCCTGACTTTC
D gene: .; J gene: TRBJ2-7; clone size: .; V gene: TRBV5-4; CDR3 protein: CASSLQDTDYEQYF; CDR3 DNA: TGTGCCAGCAGCTTGCAGGACACAGACTACGAGCAGTACTTC
D gene: .; J gene: TRBJ2-5; clone size: .; V gene: TRBV23-1; CDR3 protein: CASSLWEDCLTETQYF; CDR3 DNA: TGCGCCAGCAGCCTCTGGGAGGACTGCCTCACGGAGACCCAGTACTTC
D gene: .; J gene: TRBJ1-1; clone size: .; V gene: TRBV11-1; CDR3 protein: CASSKDGGNTEAFF; CDR3 DNA: TGTGCCAGCAGCAAGGACGGGGGGAACACTGAAGCTTTCTTT
D gene: .; J gene: TRBJ1-3; clone size: .; V gene: TRBV5-1; CDR3 protein: CASALSQGFGNTIYF; CDR3 DNA: TGCGCCAGCGCACTGAGCCAGGGCTTTGGAAACACCATATATTTT
D gene: TRBD2; J gene: TRBJ2-1; clone size: .; V gene: TRBV19; CDR3 protein: CASSMRLADYNEQFF; CDR3 DNA: TGTGCCAGTAGTATGAGACTAGCGGATTACAATGAGCAGTTCTTC
D gene: TRBD2; J gene: TRBJ2-3; clone size: .; V gene: TRBV10-2; CDR3 protein: CASSEMASGVTDTQYF; CDR3 DNA: TGCGCCAGCAGTGAGATGGCTAGCGGGGTCACAGATACGCAGTATTTT
D gene: .; J gene: TRBJ1-2; clone size: .; V gene: TRBV20-1; CDR3 protein: CSASDISGYTF; CDR3 DNA: TGCAGTGCTAGTGACATAAGCGGCTACACCTTC
D gene: .; J gene: TRBJ1-4; clone size: .; V gene: TRBV11-2; CDR3 protein: CASSYRATNEKLFF; CDR3 DNA: TGTGCCAGCAGCTACAGAGCAACTAATGAAAAACTGTTTTTT
D gene: TRBD2; J gene: TRBJ2-7; clone size: .; V gene: TRBV27; CDR3 protein: CASTQRLWRGKSYEQYF; CDR3 DNA: TGTGCCAGCACCCAGCGGCTCTGGCGGGGGAAATCCTACGAGCAGTACTTC
D gene: .; J gene: TRBJ2-3; clone size: .; V gene: TRBV19; CDR3 protein: CASSIDGVLADTQYF; CDR3 DNA: TGTGCCAGTAGTATAGACGGGGTCTTGGCAGATACGCAGTATTTT